One T cell receptor (beta chain) is described in this entry. Running of the assay took place at deep level. Produced via immunoSEQ multiplex PCR; TCRdb's table is partial and in-frame only. The sample has more than 1,200,000 clones; 98% are singletons. This sample stems from a study of shared clonotypes between healthy human individuals. Germline V gene data show CDR1 as MNHEY and CDR2 as SMNVEV (reference sequence). V shed 2 bases and J shed 4 bases, with 17 bases lying between them. This CDR3 spans 16 amino acids. Donors included only healthy HIV-negative adults lacking recent acute infections or vaccinations. CD4+ cell separation produced CD45RA+ naive and CD45RA-negative memory subsets.

This receptor was identified in a man younger than 40 in good health. V gene TRBV27 combines with J gene TRBJ1-1; possible D gene TRBD1, 6 bases. Material: naive CD4+ T cells sorted from blood. Subset here: CD45RA+ positively selected. As DNA, the CDR3 is TGTGCCAGCAGTTTAAAGGCGGGAATGGGGGCCACTGAAGCTTTCTTT. Its protein product is CASSLKAGMGATEAFF.